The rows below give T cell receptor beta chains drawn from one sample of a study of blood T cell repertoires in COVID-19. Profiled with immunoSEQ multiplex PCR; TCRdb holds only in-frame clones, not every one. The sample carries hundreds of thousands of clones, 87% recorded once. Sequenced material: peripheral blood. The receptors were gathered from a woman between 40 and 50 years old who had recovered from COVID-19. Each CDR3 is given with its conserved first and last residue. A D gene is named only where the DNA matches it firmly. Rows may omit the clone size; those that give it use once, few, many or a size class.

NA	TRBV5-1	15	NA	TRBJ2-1	TGCGCCAGCAGCCTAGGATTTGGCAACAATGGTGAGCAGTTCTTC	CASSLGFGNNGEQFF
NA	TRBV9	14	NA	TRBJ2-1	TGTGCCAGCGCCGGTGGGGGCAGGATCAATGAGCAGTTCTTC	CASAGGGRINEQFF
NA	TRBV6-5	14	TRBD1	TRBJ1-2	TGTGCCAGCAGTTCCGGGACAGGGGACTATGGCTACACCTTC	CASSSGTGDYGYTF
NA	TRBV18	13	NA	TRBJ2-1	TGTGCCAGCTCACCACCTGCGGTCAATGAGCAGTTCTTC	CASSPPAVNEQFF
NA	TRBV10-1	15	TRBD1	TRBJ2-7	TGCGCCAGCAGTGAGCCCGGACAGGGGTCCCACGAGCAGTACTTC	CASSEPGQGSHEQYF
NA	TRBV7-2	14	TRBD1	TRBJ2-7	TGTGCCAGCAGCAAACAGGGGGCAGGGTACGAGCAGTACTTC	CASSKQGAGYEQYF
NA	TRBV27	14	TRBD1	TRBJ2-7	TGTGCCAGCAGTATAGCGGCAGGGGGCAACGAGCAGTACTTC	CASSIAAGGNEQYF
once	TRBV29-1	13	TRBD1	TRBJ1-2	TGCAGCGTTTGGACAGGGGCTAACTATGGCTACACCTTC	CSVWTGANYGYTF
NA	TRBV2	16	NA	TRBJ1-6	TGTGCCAGCAGTGAAGCCAGGGCCTCGGTTCATTCACCCCTCCACTTT	CASSEARASVHSPLHF
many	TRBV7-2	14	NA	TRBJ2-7	TGTGCCAGCAGCAAAAGACCCCAGGGGGGAGAGCAGTACTTC	CASSKRPQGGEQYF
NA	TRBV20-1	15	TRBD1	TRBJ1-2	TGCAGTGCTAGTGGAGACAGGGGAACTAACTATGGCTACACCTTC	CSASGDRGTNYGYTF
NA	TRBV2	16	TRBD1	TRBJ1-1	TGTGCCAGCAGCTTTGAACCGGGACAGGGGATGGCTGAAGCTTTCTTT	CASSFEPGQGMAEAFF
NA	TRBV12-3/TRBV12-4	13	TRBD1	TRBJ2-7	TGTGCCAGCAAGGACAGGGAACCCTACGAGCAGTACTTC	CASKDREPYEQYF
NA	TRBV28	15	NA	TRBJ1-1	TGTGCCAGCAGTCCCCCGACAGGATTGAACACTGAAGCTTTCTTT	CASSPPTGLNTEAFF
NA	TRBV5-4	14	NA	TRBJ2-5	TGTGCCAGCAGCCCGGAGGCTAGCCAAGAGACCCAGTACTTC	CASSPEASQETQYF
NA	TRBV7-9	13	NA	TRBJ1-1	TGTGCCAGCAGCTTCAGCGGGAACACTGAAGCTTTCTTT	CASSFSGNTEAFF
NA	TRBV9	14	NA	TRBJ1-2	TGTGCCAGCAGCGTTCAACAGGAAGACTATGGCTACACCTTC	CASSVQQEDYGYTF
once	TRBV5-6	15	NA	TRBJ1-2	TGTGCCAGCAGCTTCTTAGGTCAGGGATATAATGGCTACACCTTC	CASSFLGQGYNGYTF
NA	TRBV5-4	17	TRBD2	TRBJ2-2	TGTGCCAGCAGCTTGGTTTCTAGCGGACTCTCCACCGGGGAGCTGTTTTTT	CASSLVSSGLSTGELFF
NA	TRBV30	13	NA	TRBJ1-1	TGTGCCTGGAGTCCCCGGTTCGGCACTGAAGCTTTCTTT	CAWSPRFGTEAFF
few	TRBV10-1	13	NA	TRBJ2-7	TGCGCCACCCAACCGGGACACCTCTACGAGCAGTACTTC	CATQPGHLYEQYF
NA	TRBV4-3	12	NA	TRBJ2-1	TGCGCCAGCAGCCAAAACGGGAATGAGCAGTTCTTC	CASSQNGNEQFF
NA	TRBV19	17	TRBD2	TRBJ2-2	TGTGCCAGTAGTATCACCGGGGAGGGTCCGAACACCGGGGAGCTGTTTTTT	CASSITGEGPNTGELFF
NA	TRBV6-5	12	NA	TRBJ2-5	TGTGCCACCTTAACTACCCAAGAGACCCAGTACTTC	CATLTTQETQYF
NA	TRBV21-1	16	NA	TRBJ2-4	TGTGCCAGCAGCAAAGGTTGCGGGGGGCTCTGGGACATTCAGTACTTC	CASSKGCGGLWDIQYF
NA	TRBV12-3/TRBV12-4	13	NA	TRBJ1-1	TGTGCCAGCAGTTTAATGGCCAACACTGAAGCTTTCTTT	CASSLMANTEAFF
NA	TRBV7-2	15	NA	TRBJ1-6	TGTGCCAGCAGCCTGGGGGGGGGTGAGGGTTCACCCCTCCACTTT	CASSLGGGEGSPLHF
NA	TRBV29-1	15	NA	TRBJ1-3	TGCAGCGTTGAAGATCTCCTAGCCCCTGGAAACACCATATATTTT	CSVEDLLAPGNTIYF
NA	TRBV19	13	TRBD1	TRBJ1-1	TGTGCCAGCAAATCCGCGGGACAGGGCGAAGCTTTCTTT	CASKSAGQGEAFF
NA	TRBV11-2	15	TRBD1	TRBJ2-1	TGTGCCAGCAGCCCCGGGACAGGGGTGTACAATGAGCAGTTCTTC	CASSPGTGVYNEQFF
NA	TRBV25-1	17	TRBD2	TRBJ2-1	TGTGCCAGCAGTGAAACGGTGACTAGCGGGGGGCACAATGAGCAGTTCTTC	CASSETVTSGGHNEQFF
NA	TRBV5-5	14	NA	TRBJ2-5	TGTGCCAGCAGCTTGTTAGGGGCTCGGGAGACCCAGTACTTC	CASSLLGARETQYF
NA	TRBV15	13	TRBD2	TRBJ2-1	TGTGCCACCAGCATTATAGCGGGGCACTTGGAGTTCTTC	CATSIIAGHLEFF